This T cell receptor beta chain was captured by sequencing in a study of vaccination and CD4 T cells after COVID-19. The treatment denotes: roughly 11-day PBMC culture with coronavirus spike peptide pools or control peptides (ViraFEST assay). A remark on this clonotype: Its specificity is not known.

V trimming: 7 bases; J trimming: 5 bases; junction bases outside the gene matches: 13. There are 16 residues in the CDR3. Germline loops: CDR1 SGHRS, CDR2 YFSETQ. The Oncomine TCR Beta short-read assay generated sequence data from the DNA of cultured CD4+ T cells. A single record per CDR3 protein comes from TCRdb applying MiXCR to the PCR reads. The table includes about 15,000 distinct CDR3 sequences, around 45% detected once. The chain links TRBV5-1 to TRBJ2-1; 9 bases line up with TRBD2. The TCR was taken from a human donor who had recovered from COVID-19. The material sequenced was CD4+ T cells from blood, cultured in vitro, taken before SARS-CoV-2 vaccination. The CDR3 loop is CASGPLQAGGHNEQFF. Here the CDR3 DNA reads TGCGCCAGCGGCCCGCTACAAGCGGGAGGCCACAATGAGCAGTTCTTC.